These T cell receptor beta chains were read from a single sample in a study of beta chain features in type 1 diabetes. Profiled with immunoSEQ multiplex PCR; TCRdb holds only in-frame clones, not every one. This table holds more than 300,000 clones, around 16% found once. Sample: naive CD4+ T cells from blood. The receptor set was obtained from a woman aged 18 to 35 in good health. Each CDR3 is given with its conserved first and last residue. Fields, in order: clone size, V gene, D gene, J gene, CDR3 DNA, CDR3 protein. A D gene is named only where the DNA matches it firmly. Not every row has a clone size; where given, it reads once, few, many or a size class.

clone_size: .
v_call: TRBV28
d_call: TRBD1
j_call: TRBJ1-5
cdr3_nt: TGTGCCAGCAGTCAAGACAGGGTGAGGCCCCAGCATTTT
cdr3_aa: CASSQDRVRPQHF

clone_size: .
v_call: TRBV28
d_call: .
j_call: TRBJ2-7
cdr3_nt: TGTGCCAGCAGTTTGGCAGGGTCCGCCTACGAGCAGTACTTC
cdr3_aa: CASSLAGSAYEQYF

clone_size: .
v_call: TRBV7-2
d_call: .
j_call: TRBJ2-6
cdr3_nt: TGTGCCAGCAGCTTAAGAGCAGGGGGGACTGGGGCCAACGTCCTGACTTTC
cdr3_aa: CASSLRAGGTGANVLTF

clone_size: few
v_call: TRBV5-1
d_call: .
j_call: TRBJ2-7
cdr3_nt: TGCGCCAGCAGCCCAGGGGACGGACGCTCCTACGAGCAGTACTTC
cdr3_aa: CASSPGDGRSYEQYF

clone_size: few
v_call: TRBV11-3
d_call: .
j_call: TRBJ2-5
cdr3_nt: TGTGCCAGCAGCCTCGGCGGGACTCACCAAAAAGAGACCCAGTACTTC
cdr3_aa: CASSLGGTHQKETQYF

clone_size: .
v_call: TRBV5-1
d_call: .
j_call: TRBJ2-7
cdr3_nt: TGCGCCAGCAACTCCAACTCCCCCTCGAACGAGCAGTACTTC
cdr3_aa: CASNSNSPSNEQYF

clone_size: few
v_call: TRBV29-1
d_call: TRBD1
j_call: TRBJ2-7
cdr3_nt: TGCAGCGTTGGTCAGGGGGTATCCTACGAGCAGTACTTC
cdr3_aa: CSVGQGVSYEQYF

clone_size: .
v_call: TRBV30
d_call: TRBD1
j_call: TRBJ2-7
cdr3_nt: TGTGCCTGGGGACTCGTCCAGGGGGCGCGTAAAGACTTC
cdr3_aa: CAWGLVQGARKDF

clone_size: .
v_call: TRBV28
d_call: TRBD2
j_call: TRBJ2-1
cdr3_nt: TGTGCCAGCAGTTTAGCGGCGGCGGGAGGGGGCAATGAGCAGTTCTTC
cdr3_aa: CASSLAAAGGGNEQFF

clone_size: few
v_call: TRBV28
d_call: .
j_call: TRBJ2-7
cdr3_nt: TGTGCCAGCAGTTTGGGCCAGGGGTACGAGCAGTACTTC
cdr3_aa: CASSLGQGYEQYF

clone_size: few
v_call: TRBV28
d_call: TRBD1
j_call: TRBJ2-5
cdr3_nt: TGTGCCAGCCGGACAGGCAGGGAGACCCAGTACTTC
cdr3_aa: CASRTGRETQYF

clone_size: .
v_call: TRBV28
d_call: .
j_call: TRBJ1-2
cdr3_nt: TGTGCCAGCACAACAGCTAACTATGGCTACACCTTC
cdr3_aa: CASTTANYGYTF

clone_size: .
v_call: TRBV7-3
d_call: .
j_call: TRBJ2-5
cdr3_nt: TGTGCCAGCAGCTTGCGGGCAGGCTCCCAAGAGACCCAGTACTTC
cdr3_aa: CASSLRAGSQETQYF

clone_size: .
v_call: TRBV6-5
d_call: TRBD1
j_call: TRBJ2-2
cdr3_nt: TGTGCCAGCAGCCAGGACAGGGGGCCCACCGGGGAGCTGTTTTTT
cdr3_aa: CASSQDRGPTGELFF

clone_size: .
v_call: TRBV5-1
d_call: TRBD2
j_call: TRBJ2-5
cdr3_nt: TGCGCCAGTGTTAGCGGGAGCCGAGAGACCCAGTACTTC
cdr3_aa: CASVSGSRETQYF

clone_size: few
v_call: TRBV6-6
d_call: .
j_call: TRBJ2-3
cdr3_nt: TGTGCCAGCAGTTATGTGGTTGTTGGCGGAGCAGATACGCAGTATTTT
cdr3_aa: CASSYVVVGGADTQYF

clone_size: few
v_call: TRBV4-3
d_call: TRBD1
j_call: TRBJ2-7
cdr3_nt: TGCGCCAGCAGCCAAGGGGACAGCAGGTACGAGCAGTACTTC
cdr3_aa: CASSQGDSRYEQYF

clone_size: .
v_call: TRBV11-2
d_call: TRBD2
j_call: TRBJ2-3
cdr3_nt: TGTGCCAGCAGCCGACTAGCGGGAGGGCCAGGATATTCAGATACGCAGTATTTT
cdr3_aa: CASSRLAGGPGYSDTQYF

clone_size: .
v_call: TRBV28
d_call: .
j_call: TRBJ2-7
cdr3_nt: TGTGCCAGCAGAGTTAACGGAGGACTGAACTCCTACGAGCAGTACTTC
cdr3_aa: CASRVNGGLNSYEQYF

clone_size: few
v_call: TRBV18
d_call: .
j_call: TRBJ2-7
cdr3_nt: TGTGCCAGCTCACCAAATCTTTACGAGCAGTACTTC
cdr3_aa: CASSPNLYEQYF

clone_size: few
v_call: TRBV19
d_call: .
j_call: TRBJ2-3
cdr3_nt: TGTGCCAGTTCTAAGGGGGAAGACACAGATACGCAGTATTTT
cdr3_aa: CASSKGEDTDTQYF

clone_size: few
v_call: TRBV7-2
d_call: TRBD1
j_call: TRBJ2-4
cdr3_nt: TGTGCCAGCAGCTTAACTTCTCTGGGACAGGGTAACATTCAGTACTTC
cdr3_aa: CASSLTSLGQGNIQYF

clone_size: .
v_call: TRBV13
d_call: .
j_call: TRBJ1-1
cdr3_nt: TGTGCCAGCAGCCGCAGGAACACTGAAGCTTTCTTT
cdr3_aa: CASSRRNTEAFF

clone_size: few
v_call: TRBV15
d_call: TRBD2
j_call: TRBJ2-2
cdr3_nt: TGTGCCACCAGCAGGGGAGTAGGACTAGGCGACACCGGGGAGCTGTTTTTT
cdr3_aa: CATSRGVGLGDTGELFF

clone_size: few
v_call: TRBV30
d_call: TRBD1
j_call: TRBJ1-5
cdr3_nt: TGTGCCTGGAGCGCGGGACAGTTCGGTCAGCCCCAGCATTTT
cdr3_aa: CAWSAGQFGQPQHF

clone_size: .
v_call: TRBV7-9
d_call: .
j_call: TRBJ1-1
cdr3_nt: TGTGCCAGCAGCCCTACAGGGAACACTGAAGCTTTCTTT
cdr3_aa: CASSPTGNTEAFF

clone_size: .
v_call: TRBV27
d_call: TRBD2
j_call: TRBJ2-5
cdr3_nt: TGTGCCAGCAGAACCGACCGGGCGGGGGTTGAGACCCAGTACTTC
cdr3_aa: CASRTDRAGVETQYF